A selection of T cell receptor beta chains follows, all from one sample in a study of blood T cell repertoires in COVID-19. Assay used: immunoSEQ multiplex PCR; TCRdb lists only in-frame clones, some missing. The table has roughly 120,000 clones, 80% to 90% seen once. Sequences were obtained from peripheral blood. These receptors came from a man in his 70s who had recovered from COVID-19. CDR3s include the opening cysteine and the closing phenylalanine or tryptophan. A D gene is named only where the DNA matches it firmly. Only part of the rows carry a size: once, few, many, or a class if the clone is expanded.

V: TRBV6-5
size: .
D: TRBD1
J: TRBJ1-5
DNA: TGTGCCAGCAGCCCGGGACAGGGCACGCAGCCCCAGCATTTT
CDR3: CASSPGQGTQPQHF

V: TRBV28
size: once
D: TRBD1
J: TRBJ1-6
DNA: TGTGCCAGCAGACGCCCGGGACAGTTTTACCGTGAGCATAATTCACCCCTCCACTTT
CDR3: CASRRPGQFYREHNSPLHF

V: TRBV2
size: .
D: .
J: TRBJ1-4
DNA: TGTGCCAGCACCCTTCAGTCGGGGACAACTAATGAAAAACTGTTTTTT
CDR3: CASTLQSGTTNEKLFF

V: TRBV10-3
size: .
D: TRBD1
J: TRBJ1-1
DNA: TGTGCCATCAGCCCGACAGGGGAGAACACTGAAGCTTTCTTT
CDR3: CAISPTGENTEAFF

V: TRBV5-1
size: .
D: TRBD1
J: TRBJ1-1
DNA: TGCGCCAGCAGCCCGCGACAGGGGGCCGGAAACACTGAAGCTTTCTTT
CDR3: CASSPRQGAGNTEAFF

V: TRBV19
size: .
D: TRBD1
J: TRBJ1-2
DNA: TGTGCCAGTACGACAGGGAATCGCTATGGCTACACCTTC
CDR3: CASTTGNRYGYTF

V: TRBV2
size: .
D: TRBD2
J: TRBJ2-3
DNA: TGTGCCAGCAGTCCTTCTAGCGGGAGAGCAGATACGCAGTATTTT
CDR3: CASSPSSGRADTQYF

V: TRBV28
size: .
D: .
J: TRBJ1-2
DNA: TGTGCCAGCAGCCCCGACCCACGCAAAGGAGGAGACTATGGCTACACCTTC
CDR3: CASSPDPRKGGDYGYTF

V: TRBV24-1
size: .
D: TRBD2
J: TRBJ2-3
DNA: TGTGCCACCAGTGATTTGGTCGCTAGCGGGGGCACAGATACGCAGTATTTT
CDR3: CATSDLVASGGTDTQYF

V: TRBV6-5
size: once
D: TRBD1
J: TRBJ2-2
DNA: TGTGCCACCCGTAGGGGGCGAGACACCGGGGAGCTGTTTTTT
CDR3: CATRRGRDTGELFF

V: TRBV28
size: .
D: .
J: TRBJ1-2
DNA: TGTGCCAGCAGTCCCGGGAGCTATGGCTACACCTTC
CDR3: CASSPGSYGYTF

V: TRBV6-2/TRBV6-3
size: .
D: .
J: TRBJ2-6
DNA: TGTGCCAGCAGTTACCAGGGTGCGCTTGCTGGGGCCAACGTCCTGACTTTC
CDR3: CASSYQGALAGANVLTF

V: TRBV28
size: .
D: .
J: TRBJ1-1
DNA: TGTGCCAGCAGTGACATAAGGATCCAGAACACTGAAGCTTTCTTT
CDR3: CASSDIRIQNTEAFF

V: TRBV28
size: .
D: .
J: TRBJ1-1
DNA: TGTGCCAGCAGTCCATACTTTGAGGGTAGTATCGAAGCTTTCTTT
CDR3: CASSPYFEGSIEAFF

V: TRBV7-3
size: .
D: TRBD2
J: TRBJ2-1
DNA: TGTGCCAGCAGCTTGGCGACCACTAGCGCCTCCTACAATGAGCAGTTCTTC
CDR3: CASSLATTSASYNEQFF

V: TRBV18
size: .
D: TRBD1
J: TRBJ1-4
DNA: TGTGCCAGCTCATCCTTACAGGGGGCTGGCGAAAAACTGTTTTTT
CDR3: CASSSLQGAGEKLFF

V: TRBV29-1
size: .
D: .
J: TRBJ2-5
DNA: TGCAGCGCCAGGACGGGACAAGAGACCCAGTACTTC
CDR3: CSARTGQETQYF

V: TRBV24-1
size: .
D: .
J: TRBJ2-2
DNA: TGTGCCACCAGTGATCCTATTTACACCGGGGAGCTGTTTTTT
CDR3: CATSDPIYTGELFF

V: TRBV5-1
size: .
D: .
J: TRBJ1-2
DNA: TGCGCCAGCAGCTCCGGGACACTTCCCCCATATGGCTACACCTTC
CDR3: CASSSGTLPPYGYTF

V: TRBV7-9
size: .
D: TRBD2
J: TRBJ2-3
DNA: TGTGCCAGCAGCTATCGCGCTAGCGGATTCACAGATACGCAGTATTTT
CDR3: CASSYRASGFTDTQYF

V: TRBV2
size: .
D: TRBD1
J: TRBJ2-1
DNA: TGTGCCAGCAGTCCGTCGGACAGGGGACATGAGCAGTTCTTC
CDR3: CASSPSDRGHEQFF

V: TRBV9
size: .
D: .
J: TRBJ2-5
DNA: TGTGCCAGCAGCGCCGGCGGGCTAGGGAAAGAGACCCAGTACTTC
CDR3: CASSAGGLGKETQYF